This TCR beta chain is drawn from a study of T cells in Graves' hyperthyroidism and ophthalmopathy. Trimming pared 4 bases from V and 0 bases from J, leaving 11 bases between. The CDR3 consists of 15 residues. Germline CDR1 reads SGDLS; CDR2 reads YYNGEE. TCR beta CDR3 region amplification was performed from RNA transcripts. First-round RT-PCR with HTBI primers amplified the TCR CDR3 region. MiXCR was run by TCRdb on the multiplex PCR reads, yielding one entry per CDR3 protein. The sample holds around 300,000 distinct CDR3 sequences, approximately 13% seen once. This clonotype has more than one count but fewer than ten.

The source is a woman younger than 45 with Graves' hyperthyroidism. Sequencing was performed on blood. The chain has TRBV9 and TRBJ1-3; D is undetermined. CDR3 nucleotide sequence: TGTGCCAGCAGCCCCCGTCCGGTCTCTGGAAACACCATATATTTT. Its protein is CASSPRPVSGNTIYF. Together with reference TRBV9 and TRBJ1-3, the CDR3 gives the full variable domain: DSGVTQTPKHLITATGQRVTLRCSPRSGDLSVYWYQQSLDQGLQFLIQYYNGEERAKGNILERFSAQQFPDLHSELNLSSLELGDSALYFCASSPRPVSGNTIYFGEGSWLTVV.